This T cell receptor (beta chain) appears in the sequencing data of a study of T-cell reconstitution after alpha-beta-depleted transplantation in children. General study points: Among T cells one year after transplant, newly produced cells accounted for most counts and diversity. Some patients' high day-60 TCRbeta diversity was traced to surviving recipient T cells and thymic progenitors. Reportedly, only several hundred clones from non-depleted graft cells drove alpha-beta T-cell counts at about two months.

This clonotype was observed at least ten times. Its antigen is currently unknown. The germline V and J ends were trimmed by 0 bases and 0 bases, with 6 bases remaining between them. Germline V gene sequence: CDR1 MNHEY, CDR2 SVGAGI. This CDR3 is built from 15 residues. Researchers prepared the TCRbeta library using unique molecular identifiers, the study reports. TCRdb processed the PCR reads anew with MiXCR; each CDR3 protein has one entry. Of approximately 250,000 distinct CDR3 sequences in the sample, roughly 25% were seen once. The material was PBMCs, obtained before TCRalphabeta/CD19-depleted stem cell transplant. The genes are TRBV6-5 and TRBJ1-5, with D possibly TRBD1 on 5 matching bases. This clonotype originated in a girl aged 2 to 10 with Fanconi anemia, due to receive a stem cell transplant. The CDR3: CASSYSRASNQPQHF. CDR3 sequence (DNA): TGTGCCAGCAGTTACTCCAGGGCTAGCAATCAGCCCCAGCATTTT.